This T cell receptor (beta chain) was identified during a study of identical twins. Study findings and constraints: The conclusions drew on cross-sectional statistical analysis instead of tracking the same donors. Twin-shared out-of-frame alpha sequences showed excess low generation probability.

With respect to this clonotype: What it recognizes is unknown.

The germline gives CDR1 SGHAT, CDR2 FQNNGV. J lost 3 bases, V lost 5 bases, and 5 bases had no gene match. The CDR3 has 16 amino acids. From the 5' RACE reads, TCRdb called clonotypes with MiXCR, one entry per CDR3 protein. The sample has some 240,000 distinct CDR3 sequences, roughly 8.7% seen once. These data also formed part of another study, on yellow fever vaccine responses in identical twins. Per that paper: Convergence reportedly seemed to mark part of the twins' vaccine T cell response, with personalization marking the rest.

The source is a woman between 18 and 29 years old in good health. The source material was CD8+ T cells sorted from blood. The V call is TRBV11-2, the J call TRBJ1-4, with 11 nucleotides matching TRBD1. The chain's CDR3 is CASSPGQGAANEKLFF. In nucleotides, the CDR3 is TGTGCCAGCAGCCCCGGACAGGGGGCGGCTAATGAAAAACTGTTTTTT.